The rows below give T cell receptor beta chains drawn from one sample of a study of T cell responses to AZD1222 COVID-19 vaccine. Clones were sequenced by immunoSEQ multiplex PCR, and TCRdb holds only the in-frame ones, with some missing. The sample yields about 140,000 clones, 91% seen once. Source: peripheral blood, taken 28 days after the second dose of the MenACWY control vaccine. The receptors were gathered from an adult who received the MenACWY meningococcal vaccine as a control. The conserved cysteine and the conserved F or W are not part of the CDR3 here. Fields, in order: V gene, CDR3 protein.

>TRBV5-1
ASSWTGGTEAF
>TRBV18
ASSPSFYEQY
>TRBV27
ASSLFGGSYEQY
>TRBV5-1
ASSFMGESNQPQH
>TRBV5-4
ASSPPPGYGRIQETQY
>TRBV5-1
ASSPQGANEKLF
>TRBV19
ASSIGRLAGGPINEQF
>TRBV9
ASSVVARGQYSNQPQH
>TRBV18
ASSPTLLGTDTQY
>TRBV28
ASSRSGVAYEQY
>TRBV3-1/TRBV3-2
ASSQETDMDAGYT
>TRBV6-2/TRBV6-3
ASSRDREGNSPLH
>TRBV2
ASSEAGADTEAF
>TRBV5-1
ASSLYGGAGTDTQY
>TRBV24-1
ATRDRLDEQF
>TRBV7-2
ASSLGPDPTNEKLF
>TRBV18
ASSSPEYSYEQY
>TRBV11-1
AGGYSGSPLH
>TRBV3-1/TRBV3-2
ASSQGVGVTEAF
>TRBV9
ASSVEAGDTEAF
>TRBV2
ASTVTHRTGTTTGELF
>TRBV15
ATSRDPQETQY